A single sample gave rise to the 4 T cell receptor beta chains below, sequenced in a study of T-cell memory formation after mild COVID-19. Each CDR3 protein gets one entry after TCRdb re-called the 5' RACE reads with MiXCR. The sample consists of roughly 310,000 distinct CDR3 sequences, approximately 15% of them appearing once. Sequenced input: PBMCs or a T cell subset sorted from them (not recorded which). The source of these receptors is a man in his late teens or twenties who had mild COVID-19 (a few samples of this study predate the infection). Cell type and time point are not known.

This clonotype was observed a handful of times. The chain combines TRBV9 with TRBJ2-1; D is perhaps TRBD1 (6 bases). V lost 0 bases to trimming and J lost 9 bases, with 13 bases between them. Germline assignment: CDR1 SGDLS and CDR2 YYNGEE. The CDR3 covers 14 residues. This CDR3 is CASSVVQGKGEQFF. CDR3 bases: TGTGCCAGCAGCGTAGTACAGGGAAAGGGTGAGCAGTTCTTC.

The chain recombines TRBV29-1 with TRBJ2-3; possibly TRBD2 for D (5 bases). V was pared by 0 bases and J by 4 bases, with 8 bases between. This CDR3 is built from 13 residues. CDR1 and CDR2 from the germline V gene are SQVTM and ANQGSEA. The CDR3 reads CSVEESGADTQYF. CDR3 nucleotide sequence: TGCAGCGTTGAAGAGTCCGGGGCAGATACGCAGTATTTT.

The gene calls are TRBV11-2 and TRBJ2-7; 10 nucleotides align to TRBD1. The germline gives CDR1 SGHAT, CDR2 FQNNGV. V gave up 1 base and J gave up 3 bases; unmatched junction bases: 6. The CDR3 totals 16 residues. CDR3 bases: TGTGCCAGCAGCTTAGCGGGGACAGGGGCCCTCTACGAGCAGTACTTC. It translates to CASSLAGTGALYEQYF.

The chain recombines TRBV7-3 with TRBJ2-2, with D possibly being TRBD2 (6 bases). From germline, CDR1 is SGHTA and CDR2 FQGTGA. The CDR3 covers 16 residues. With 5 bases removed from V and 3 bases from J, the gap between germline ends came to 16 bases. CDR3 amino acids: CASSPLGGEYTGELFF. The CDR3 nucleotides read TGTGCCAGCAGCCCGCTGGGCGGGGAGTACACCGGGGAGCTGTTTTTT.